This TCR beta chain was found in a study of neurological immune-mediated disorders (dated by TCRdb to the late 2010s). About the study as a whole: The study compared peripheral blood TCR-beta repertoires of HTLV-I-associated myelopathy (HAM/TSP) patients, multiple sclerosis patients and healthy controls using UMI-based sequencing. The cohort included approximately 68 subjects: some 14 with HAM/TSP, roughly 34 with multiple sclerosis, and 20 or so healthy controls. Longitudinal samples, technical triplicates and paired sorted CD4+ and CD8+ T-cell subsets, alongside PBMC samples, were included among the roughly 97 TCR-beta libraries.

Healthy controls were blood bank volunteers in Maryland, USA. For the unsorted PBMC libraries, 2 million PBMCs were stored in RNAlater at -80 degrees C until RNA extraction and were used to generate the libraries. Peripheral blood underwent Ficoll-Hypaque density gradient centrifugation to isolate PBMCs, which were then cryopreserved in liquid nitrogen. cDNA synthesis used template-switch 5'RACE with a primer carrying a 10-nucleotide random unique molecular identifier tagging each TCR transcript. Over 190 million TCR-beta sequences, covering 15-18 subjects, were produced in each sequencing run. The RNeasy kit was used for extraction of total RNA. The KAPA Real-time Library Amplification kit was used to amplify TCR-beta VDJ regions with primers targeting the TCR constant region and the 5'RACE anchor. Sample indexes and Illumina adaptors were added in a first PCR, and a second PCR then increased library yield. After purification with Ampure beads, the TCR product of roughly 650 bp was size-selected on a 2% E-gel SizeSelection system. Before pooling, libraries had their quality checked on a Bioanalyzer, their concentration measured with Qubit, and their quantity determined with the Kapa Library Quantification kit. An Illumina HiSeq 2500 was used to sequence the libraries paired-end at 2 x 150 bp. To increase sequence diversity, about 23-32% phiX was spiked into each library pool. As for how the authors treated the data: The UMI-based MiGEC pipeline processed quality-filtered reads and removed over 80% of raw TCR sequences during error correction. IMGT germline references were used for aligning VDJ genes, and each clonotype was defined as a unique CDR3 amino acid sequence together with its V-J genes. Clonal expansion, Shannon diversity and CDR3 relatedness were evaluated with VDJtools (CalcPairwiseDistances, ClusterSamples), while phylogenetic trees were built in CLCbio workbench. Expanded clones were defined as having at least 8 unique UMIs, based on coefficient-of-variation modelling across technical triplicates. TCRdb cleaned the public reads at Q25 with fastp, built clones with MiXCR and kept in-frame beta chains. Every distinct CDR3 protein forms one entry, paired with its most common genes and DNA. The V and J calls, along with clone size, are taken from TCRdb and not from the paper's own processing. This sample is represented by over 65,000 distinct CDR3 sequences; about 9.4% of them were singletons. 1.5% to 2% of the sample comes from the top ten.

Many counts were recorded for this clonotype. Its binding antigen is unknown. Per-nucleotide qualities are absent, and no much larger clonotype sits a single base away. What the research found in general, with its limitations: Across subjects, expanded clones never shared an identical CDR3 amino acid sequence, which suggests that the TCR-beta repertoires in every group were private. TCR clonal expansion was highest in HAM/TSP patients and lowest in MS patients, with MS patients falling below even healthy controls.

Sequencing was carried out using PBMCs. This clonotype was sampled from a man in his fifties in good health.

The CDR3 protein sequence reads: CASSQGQGADEQYF. The DNA sequence reads TGTGCCAGCAGCCAAGGACAGGGGGCTGACGAGCAGTACTTC. In this chain, TRBV4-2 is recombined with TRBJ2-7, and 10 junction bases match TRBD1. The germline V gene supplies CDR1 LGHNA and CDR2 YNFKEQ. Compared with germline, V lacks 1 base and J lacks 5 bases; bases without a gene match: 2. From the cysteine through the phenylalanine, the CDR3 covers 14 amino acids. Just the 42-base CDR3 DNA is kept, in frame starting at base 1.